The source of this TCR beta chain is a study of T cells in Graves' hyperthyroidism and ophthalmopathy. Study in general: Any treatment followed the collection of peripheral blood at initial diagnosis.

Sample collection date corresponds to first hyperthyroidism diagnosis, prior to any ophthalmopathy symptoms. Fresh peripheral blood, roughly 9.3 ml, was the source of the PBMCs. Amplified TCR beta CDR3 regions came from RNA transcripts. RT-PCR in the first round (using the HTBI primer set) targeted the TCR CDR3. TCRdb called the multiplex PCR reads again in MiXCR, with one record for every CDR3 protein. This table has fewer than 650,000 distinct CDR3 sequences, about 14% appearing once. Trimming stripped 0 bases from V and 5 bases from J, with 4 bases between. Germline CDR1 is MNHEY and CDR2 is SVGEGT. The CDR3 has 12 residues. This clonotype was detected ten times or more.

The chain combines TRBV6-2 or TRBV6-3 with TRBJ2-5, with no clear D. The sequenced material came from blood. The source is a woman in her 30s with Graves' hyperthyroidism that later progressed to Graves' ophthalmopathy. This chain's CDR3 is CASSYSLETQYF. CDR3 DNA sequence: TGTGCCAGCAGTTACTCCCTGGAGACCCAGTACTTC.